These T cell receptor beta chains were read from a single sample in a study of blood T cell repertoires in COVID-19. The assay was immunoSEQ multiplex PCR, and TCRdb's table has in-frame clones only and misses some. In the table there are tens of thousands of clones, 79% of which are singletons. The sample taken for sequencing was peripheral blood. The receptor set was obtained from a human donor in a cohort sampled during active COVID-19. CDR3s include the opening cysteine and the closing phenylalanine or tryptophan. A D gene is named only where the DNA matches it firmly. Only some rows state a clone size, as once, few, many or a class for expanded clones.

abundance: few
v_gene: TRBV6-2/TRBV6-3
d_gene: TRBD2
j_gene: TRBJ2-7
CDR3nt: TGTGCCAGCAGTCTCCTAGCGGGAGTTGAGTACTTC
CDR3aa: CASSLLAGVEYF

abundance: -
v_gene: TRBV5-1
d_gene: TRBD2
j_gene: TRBJ2-1
CDR3nt: TGCGCCAGCAGCTCCACTAGCGGGTCGGCCCACAATGAGCAGTTCTTC
CDR3aa: CASSSTSGSAHNEQFF

abundance: -
v_gene: TRBV24-1
d_gene: TRBD2
j_gene: TRBJ2-1
CDR3nt: TGTGCCACCAGTGCAGGGAGTGGTTCTTGGGGTCGGGAGGATAAGAATGAGCAGTTCTTC
CDR3aa: CATSAGSGSWGREDKNEQFF

abundance: -
v_gene: TRBV9
d_gene: TRBD1
j_gene: TRBJ2-2
CDR3nt: TGTGCCAGCACCCTCGCTGGGACAGCGAACACCGGGGAGCTGTTTTTT
CDR3aa: CASTLAGTANTGELFF

abundance: once
v_gene: TRBV25-1
d_gene: -
j_gene: TRBJ2-1
CDR3nt: TGTGCCAGCAGTGAGGAGGTTACCCTTAATGAGCAGTTCTTC
CDR3aa: CASSEEVTLNEQFF

abundance: -
v_gene: TRBV14
d_gene: -
j_gene: TRBJ2-7
CDR3nt: TGTGCCAGCAGCCTGGGCTTTACCTACGAGCAGTACTTC
CDR3aa: CASSLGFTYEQYF

abundance: -
v_gene: TRBV7-9
d_gene: TRBD2
j_gene: TRBJ2-5
CDR3nt: TGTGCCAGCAGCCCGGGACTAGGGGAGACCCAGTACTTC
CDR3aa: CASSPGLGETQYF

abundance: -
v_gene: TRBV3-1/TRBV3-2
d_gene: -
j_gene: TRBJ1-5
CDR3nt: TGTGCCAGCAGCCAGTCGGGAAACAATCAGCCCCAGCATTTT
CDR3aa: CASSQSGNNQPQHF

abundance: -
v_gene: TRBV7-8
d_gene: -
j_gene: TRBJ2-2
CDR3nt: TGTGCCAGCAGCTTAGGGGCTCGGGGAAACACCGGGGAGCTGTTTTTT
CDR3aa: CASSLGARGNTGELFF

abundance: -
v_gene: TRBV19
d_gene: -
j_gene: TRBJ2-7
CDR3nt: TGTGCCAGTAGTATAGGGTCCCAGGGCCACTCCTACGAGCAGTACTTC
CDR3aa: CASSIGSQGHSYEQYF

abundance: -
v_gene: TRBV11-3
d_gene: TRBD1
j_gene: TRBJ2-7
CDR3nt: TGTGCCAGCAGCCAACAGGGGAAGTACGAGCAGTACTTC
CDR3aa: CASSQQGKYEQYF

abundance: -
v_gene: TRBV29-1
d_gene: TRBD1
j_gene: TRBJ2-7
CDR3nt: TGCAGCGTTGAAATTGTGACAGGGGGTCGCGAGCAGTACTTC
CDR3aa: CSVEIVTGGREQYF

abundance: -
v_gene: TRBV6-5
d_gene: -
j_gene: TRBJ1-5
CDR3nt: TGTGCCGCGACCGGGGGGCCCGGCCAGCCCCAGCATTTT
CDR3aa: CAATGGPGQPQHF

abundance: -
v_gene: TRBV15
d_gene: -
j_gene: TRBJ2-1
CDR3nt: TGTGCCACCAGCAGACTGACTGTGTACAATGAGCAGTTCTTC
CDR3aa: CATSRLTVYNEQFF

abundance: -
v_gene: TRBV5-1
d_gene: TRBD2
j_gene: TRBJ2-7
CDR3nt: TGCGCCAGCAGATACACACTAGCGGGAAGGTATGAGCAGTACTTC
CDR3aa: CASRYTLAGRYEQYF

abundance: once
v_gene: TRBV5-5
d_gene: TRBD2
j_gene: TRBJ2-3
CDR3nt: TGTGCCAGCAGTAGTAGAGGGACTAGCCGCACAGATACGCAGTATTTT
CDR3aa: CASSSRGTSRTDTQYF

abundance: -
v_gene: TRBV6-2/TRBV6-3
d_gene: TRBD1
j_gene: TRBJ1-1
CDR3nt: TGTGCCAGCAGCCCTACCACTATAGACAGGGACCCTGAAGCTTTCTTT
CDR3aa: CASSPTTIDRDPEAFF

abundance: few
v_gene: TRBV5-5
d_gene: -
j_gene: TRBJ1-5
CDR3nt: TGTGCCAGCAGCTTGGTAACGTCAGTTCAAAATCAGCCCCAGCATTTT
CDR3aa: CASSLVTSVQNQPQHF

abundance: -
v_gene: TRBV5-5
d_gene: -
j_gene: TRBJ1-6
CDR3nt: TGTGCCAGCAGCCGAACGACAGACCATAATTCACCCCTCCACTTT
CDR3aa: CASSRTTDHNSPLHF

abundance: -
v_gene: TRBV10-3
d_gene: TRBD2
j_gene: TRBJ2-1
CDR3nt: TGTGCCATCAGTGAGTCGAGCGGGAGGAGTCCTGAGCAGTTCTTC
CDR3aa: CAISESSGRSPEQFF

abundance: -
v_gene: TRBV6-2/TRBV6-3
d_gene: TRBD2
j_gene: TRBJ2-7
CDR3nt: TGTGCCAGCAGTTTTTCAGTTAGCGGGAGTCCCCCCTACGAGCAGTACTTC
CDR3aa: CASSFSVSGSPPYEQYF

abundance: -
v_gene: TRBV5-1
d_gene: TRBD2
j_gene: TRBJ2-1
CDR3nt: TGCGCCAGCTCAGGGGGGGGACTAGCGGGAGATGAGCAGTTCTTC
CDR3aa: CASSGGGLAGDEQFF

abundance: -
v_gene: TRBV29-1
d_gene: TRBD1
j_gene: TRBJ1-1
CDR3nt: TGCAGCGTTGCGAGGGGGCATGCGAACACTGAAGCTTTCTTT
CDR3aa: CSVARGHANTEAFF

abundance: -
v_gene: TRBV24-1
d_gene: TRBD1
j_gene: TRBJ1-1
CDR3nt: TGTGCCACCAGCGGGACAGGGGGGGATACTGAAGCTTTCTTT
CDR3aa: CATSGTGGDTEAFF

abundance: once
v_gene: TRBV28
d_gene: -
j_gene: TRBJ1-5
CDR3nt: TGTGCCAGCAGATCGGGGGGCGGCAATCAGCCCCAGCATTTT
CDR3aa: CASRSGGGNQPQHF

abundance: once
v_gene: TRBV7-3
d_gene: TRBD1
j_gene: TRBJ1-3
CDR3nt: TGTGCCAGCAGCCCGGGACAGGGAGGAAACACCATATATTTT
CDR3aa: CASSPGQGGNTIYF

abundance: -
v_gene: TRBV5-1
d_gene: -
j_gene: TRBJ1-1
CDR3nt: TGCGCCAGCAGCGTCGGAGTGAACACTGAAGCTTTCTTT
CDR3aa: CASSVGVNTEAFF

abundance: -
v_gene: TRBV11-1
d_gene: TRBD1
j_gene: TRBJ2-2
CDR3nt: TGTGCCAGCAGCCGACAGGGGGAGGTCGCCGGGGAGCTGTTTTTT
CDR3aa: CASSRQGEVAGELFF

abundance: -
v_gene: TRBV12-3/TRBV12-4
d_gene: -
j_gene: TRBJ2-5
CDR3nt: TGTGCCAGCAGTTTCGGTGAGACCCAGTACTTC
CDR3aa: CASSFGETQYF

abundance: -
v_gene: TRBV6-4
d_gene: -
j_gene: TRBJ2-1
CDR3nt: TGTGCCAGCAGTTCCCAGCGGTCCTACAATGAGCAGTTCTTC
CDR3aa: CASSSQRSYNEQFF

abundance: -
v_gene: TRBV28
d_gene: -
j_gene: TRBJ2-3
CDR3nt: TGTGCCAGCGCCTATGGTGGGGGCCCAGATACGCAGTATTTT
CDR3aa: CASAYGGGPDTQYF

abundance: -
v_gene: TRBV3-1/TRBV3-2
d_gene: TRBD1
j_gene: TRBJ1-4
CDR3nt: TGTGCCAGCACGACAGGGTATACCGAAAAACTGTTTTTT
CDR3aa: CASTTGYTEKLFF

abundance: -
v_gene: TRBV24-1
d_gene: TRBD2
j_gene: TRBJ2-3
CDR3nt: TGTGCCACCAGTGACCGGACTAGCGTTACAGATACGCAGTATTTT
CDR3aa: CATSDRTSVTDTQYF

abundance: -
v_gene: TRBV4-3
d_gene: TRBD1
j_gene: TRBJ2-7
CDR3nt: TGCGCCAGCAGCCAAACCTACGTTCGGGACAGGGGCCCCTACGAGCAGTACTTC
CDR3aa: CASSQTYVRDRGPYEQYF

abundance: once
v_gene: TRBV7-9
d_gene: TRBD2
j_gene: TRBJ2-7
CDR3nt: TGTGCCAGCAGCTTAGGGGCGGGAGGGCCTGATGAGCAGTACTTC
CDR3aa: CASSLGAGGPDEQYF

abundance: -
v_gene: TRBV20-1
d_gene: -
j_gene: TRBJ2-7
CDR3nt: TGCAGTGCTAACCTCAGGGGCGAGCAGTACTTC
CDR3aa: CSANLRGEQYF

abundance: few
v_gene: TRBV29-1
d_gene: TRBD2
j_gene: TRBJ2-5
CDR3nt: TGCAGCGTTGCCGCTAGCGGGGGACAAGAGACCCAGTACTTC
CDR3aa: CSVAASGGQETQYF

abundance: -
v_gene: TRBV6-5
d_gene: -
j_gene: TRBJ2-5
CDR3nt: TGTGCCAGCAGTTACTCGGGGGGAAGTAGAGAGACCCAGTACTTC
CDR3aa: CASSYSGGSRETQYF

abundance: -
v_gene: TRBV18
d_gene: -
j_gene: TRBJ2-7
CDR3nt: TGTGCCAGCTCACCACGGGAGTCGCCATACGAGCAGTACTTC
CDR3aa: CASSPRESPYEQYF

abundance: -
v_gene: TRBV6-2/TRBV6-3
d_gene: -
j_gene: TRBJ2-7
CDR3nt: TGTGCCAGCAGTTACCCCCAAGGGGACATCTCCTACGAGCAGTACTTC
CDR3aa: CASSYPQGDISYEQYF

abundance: few
v_gene: TRBV23-1
d_gene: TRBD1
j_gene: TRBJ2-7
CDR3nt: TGCGCCAGCAGTCTTACATTCGCCGGACAGGTCTCCTACGAGCAGTACTTC
CDR3aa: CASSLTFAGQVSYEQYF

abundance: few
v_gene: TRBV5-1
d_gene: -
j_gene: TRBJ1-2
CDR3nt: TGCGCCAGCAGCCCCGAGGGGAGGTATGGCTACACCTTC
CDR3aa: CASSPEGRYGYTF

abundance: -
v_gene: TRBV29-1
d_gene: -
j_gene: TRBJ1-1
CDR3nt: TGCAGCGTTGAAGTGGCGAGGCGTGCTTTCTTT
CDR3aa: CSVEVARRAFF

abundance: -
v_gene: TRBV28
d_gene: -
j_gene: TRBJ1-3
CDR3nt: TGTGCCAGCATCCTGAGCGGCTCTGGAAACACCATATATTTT
CDR3aa: CASILSGSGNTIYF

abundance: -
v_gene: TRBV7-3
d_gene: -
j_gene: TRBJ2-1
CDR3nt: TGTGCCAGCAGCTCTACTGGAGACAATGAGCAGTTCTTC
CDR3aa: CASSSTGDNEQFF

abundance: few
v_gene: TRBV19
d_gene: TRBD2
j_gene: TRBJ2-1
CDR3nt: TGTGCCAGTAGTCCTTCGACTAGCGGGAGGAATGAGCAGTTCTTC
CDR3aa: CASSPSTSGRNEQFF

abundance: -
v_gene: TRBV5-1
d_gene: -
j_gene: TRBJ1-1
CDR3nt: TGCGCCAGCAGCCAATTACAGGTGAACACTGAAGCTTTCTTT
CDR3aa: CASSQLQVNTEAFF

abundance: -
v_gene: TRBV7-3
d_gene: -
j_gene: TRBJ2-1
CDR3nt: TGTGCCAGCAGCTTAGGGGGACTTGCCCCTCAGTTCTTC
CDR3aa: CASSLGGLAPQFF

abundance: -
v_gene: TRBV20-1
d_gene: -
j_gene: TRBJ2-3
CDR3nt: TGCAGTGCTGAGATGCAAGATACGCAGTATTTT
CDR3aa: CSAEMQDTQYF

abundance: -
v_gene: TRBV28
d_gene: TRBD1
j_gene: TRBJ1-2
CDR3nt: TGTGCCAGCAGTACTCCGGCAGGGGGCGTTGGCTACACCTTC
CDR3aa: CASSTPAGGVGYTF

abundance: -
v_gene: TRBV5-4
d_gene: TRBD2
j_gene: TRBJ2-1
CDR3nt: TGTGCCAGCAGCTTGACAGCGGGATGGTCCTACAATGAGCAGTTCTTC
CDR3aa: CASSLTAGWSYNEQFF

abundance: -
v_gene: TRBV5-4
d_gene: TRBD1
j_gene: TRBJ2-2
CDR3nt: TGTGCCAGCAGCCCGGGGACAGGGAGGAGCACCGGGGAGCTGTTTTTT
CDR3aa: CASSPGTGRSTGELFF